This T cell receptor beta chain was observed in a study of shared clonotypes between healthy human individuals. Study-wide results and caveats: Depth was large, yet rarefaction showed that sorted-subset sequencing was incomplete. Clonotype sharing across a few donors was observed for roughly 5% of naive CD4 clonotypes.

Assay: immunoSEQ multiplex PCR; the TCRdb copy retains only in-frame clones and omits some. Among roughly 2.1 million clones listed, approximately 94% were seen once. With regard to this clone: The antigen remains unidentified.

CD45RO negativity and positive selection for CCR7 defined naive CD8 cells, a population that excluded terminally differentiated effector memory CD45RA+ cells. V was shortened by 8 bases and J by 0 bases, with 22 bases between the two germline ends. This CDR3 spans 17 amino acids. This clonotype originated in a man younger than 35 in good health. Some clones in this sample may be carry-over from other donors' samples. The sequencing input was naive CD8+ T cells from PBMCs. The chain couples TRBV23-1 to TRBJ1-2; D is unclear. TRBV23-1 is designated an ORF whose function remains uncertain. In DNA, the CDR3 is TGCGCCAGCGATCAAGAAAGCCGTACGGAAGCTAACTATGGCTACACCTTC. Protein sequence: CASDQESRTEANYGYTF.